These T cell receptor beta chains were read from a single sample in a study of CD8+CD57+ T cells in acquired aplastic anemia. TCRdb fed the reads into MiXCR, producing one record per CDR3 protein. Of approximately 300,000 distinct CDR3 sequences in the sample, approximately 60% were seen once. Material: sorted CD4+, CD8+, or CD8+CD57+ T cells (not recorded which) from PBMCs. These receptors all come from a human donor with aplastic anemia. Each CDR3 is given without its conserved first and last residue. Clone sizes are given selectively: once, few, many, or a class where the clone is expanded.

>TRBJ2-3|TRBV12-3/TRBV12-4|many
ASSLIAGVTDTQY
>TRBJ2-7|TRBV19|-
ASSIGVAGGVGYEQY
>TRBJ1-5|TRBV2|few
ASSSGRTVNQPQH
>TRBJ1-1|TRBV14|many
ASSPSWWAGNTEAF
>TRBJ2-6|TRBV29-1|many
SVGGQGPGANVLT
>TRBJ2-1|TRBV11-2|many
ASSPPGSLAFEQF
>TRBJ1-1|TRBV14|-
ASSQDFRGAF
>TRBJ2-5|TRBV7-2|-
AGSLGGLGETQY
>TRBJ2-3|TRBV19|many
ASRNDPSGSTDTQY
>TRBJ2-7|TRBV12-5|many
ASGSGQGYEQY
>TRBJ2-6|TRBV6-2/TRBV6-3|many
AAGRDSGANVLT
>TRBJ2-2|TRBV5-1|many
ASSLWDRATGELF
>TRBJ1-1|TRBV18|few
ASSPTGDGWTEAF
>TRBJ2-7|TRBV27|many
ASSLKGWPYEQY
>TRBJ2-3|TRBV18|-
ASSPIDVQGTDTQY
>TRBJ2-1|TRBV2|-
ASEDREQF
>TRBJ1-5|TRBV5-6|-
ASSPRRIGNQPQH
>TRBJ2-7|TRBV12-3/TRBV12-4|-
ASSLSFQYGGQHQNEQY
>TRBJ1-2|TRBV12-3/TRBV12-4|-
ASSPQGGYT
>TRBJ2-2|TRBV2|-
ASTLAGGFSGELF
>TRBJ1-6|TRBV9|-
ASSVKGGGSPLH
>TRBJ2-4|TRBV5-1|many
ASSLGGMGAKNIQY
>TRBJ1-4|TRBV3-1|many
ASSQITGGEKLF
>TRBJ2-5|TRBV15|few
ATSRRGAETQY
>TRBJ1-1|TRBV30|few
AWSVRRDRGTSAEAF
>TRBJ1-6|TRBV12-3/TRBV12-4|-
ASRPRGLDSPLH
>TRBJ1-1|TRBV2|-
ASSEASRGLTEAF